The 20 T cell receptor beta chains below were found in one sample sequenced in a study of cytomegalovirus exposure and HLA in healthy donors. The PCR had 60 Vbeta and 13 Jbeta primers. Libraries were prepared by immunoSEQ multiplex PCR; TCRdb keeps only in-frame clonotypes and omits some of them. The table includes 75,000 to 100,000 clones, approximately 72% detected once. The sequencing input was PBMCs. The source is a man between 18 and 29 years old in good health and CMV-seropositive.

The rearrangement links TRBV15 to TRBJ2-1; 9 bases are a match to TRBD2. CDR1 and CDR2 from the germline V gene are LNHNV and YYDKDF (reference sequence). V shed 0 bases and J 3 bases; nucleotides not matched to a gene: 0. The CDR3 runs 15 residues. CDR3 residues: CATSRDSGGYNEQFF. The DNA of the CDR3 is TGTGCCACCAGCAGAGATAGCGGGGGCTACAATGAGCAGTTCTTC.

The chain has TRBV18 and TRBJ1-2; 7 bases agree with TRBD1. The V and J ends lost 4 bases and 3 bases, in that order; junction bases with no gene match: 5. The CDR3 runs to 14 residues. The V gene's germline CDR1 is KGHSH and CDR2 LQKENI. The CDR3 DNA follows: TGTGCCAGCTCACGAAAGACAGGGCACTATGGCTACACCTTC. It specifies CASSRKTGHYGYTF.

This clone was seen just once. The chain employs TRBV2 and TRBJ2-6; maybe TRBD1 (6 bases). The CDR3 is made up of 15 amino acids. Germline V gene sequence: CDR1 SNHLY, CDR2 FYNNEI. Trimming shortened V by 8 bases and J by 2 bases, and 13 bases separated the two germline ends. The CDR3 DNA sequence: TGTGCCAGCCGCCCCCAGGGGCCTGGGGCCAACGTCCTGACTTTC. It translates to CASRPQGPGANVLTF.

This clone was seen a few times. CDR3 nucleotides: TGTGCCATCAGTGAGTCCTCCTATAATGAAAAACTGTTTTTT. Residues: CAISESSYNEKLFF. The rearrangement uses TRBV10-3 and TRBJ1-4; D is uncertain. Germline lookup yields CDR1 ENHRY and CDR2 SYGVKD. The CDR3 consists of 14 residues. Trimming pared 0 bases from V and 4 bases from J, leaving 6 bases between.

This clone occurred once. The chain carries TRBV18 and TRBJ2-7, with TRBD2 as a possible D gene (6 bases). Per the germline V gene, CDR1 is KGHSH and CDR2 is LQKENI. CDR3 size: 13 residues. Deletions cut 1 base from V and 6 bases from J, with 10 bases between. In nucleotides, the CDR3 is TGTGCCAGCTCACCACAGGGAGGTGGCGAGCAGTACTTC. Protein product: CASSPQGGGEQYF. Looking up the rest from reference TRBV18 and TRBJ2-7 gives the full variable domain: NAGVMQNPRHLVRRRGQEARLRCSPMKGHSHVYWYRQLPEEGLKFMVYLQKENIIDESGMPKERFSAEFPKEGPSILRIQQVVRGDSAAYFCASSPQGGGEQYFGPGTRLTVT.

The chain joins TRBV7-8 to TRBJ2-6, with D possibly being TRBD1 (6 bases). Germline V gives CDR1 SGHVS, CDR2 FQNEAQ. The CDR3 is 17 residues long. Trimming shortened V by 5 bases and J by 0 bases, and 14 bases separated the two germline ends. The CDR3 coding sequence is TGTGCCAGCAGCCCCCACAGGGAGCACTCTGGGGCCAACGTCCTGACTTTC. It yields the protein CASSPHREHSGANVLTF.

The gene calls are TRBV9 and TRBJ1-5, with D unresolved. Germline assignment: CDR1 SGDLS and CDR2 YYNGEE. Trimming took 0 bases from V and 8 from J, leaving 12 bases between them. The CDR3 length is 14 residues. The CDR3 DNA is TGTGCCAGCAGCGTAGGATCCTCGGTGGAGCCCCAGCATTTT. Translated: CASSVGSSVEPQHF.

CDR3 region: CASSLSLERTGNEQFF. The CDR3 DNA is TGTGCCAGCAGCTTATCTTTGGAGCGTACAGGGAATGAGCAGTTCTTC. The chain carries TRBV7-2 and TRBJ2-1, with D tentatively TRBD1 (6 bases). Germline CDR1 is SGHTA and CDR2 is FQGNSA. V shed 2 bases and J shed 7 bases, with 18 bases lying between them. The CDR3 totals 16 residues.

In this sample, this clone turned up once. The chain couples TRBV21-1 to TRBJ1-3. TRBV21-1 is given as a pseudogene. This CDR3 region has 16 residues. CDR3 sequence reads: CASSKESDFSGNTIYF. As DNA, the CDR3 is TGTGCCAGCAGCAAAGAGTCGGACTTCTCTGGAAACACCATATATTTT.

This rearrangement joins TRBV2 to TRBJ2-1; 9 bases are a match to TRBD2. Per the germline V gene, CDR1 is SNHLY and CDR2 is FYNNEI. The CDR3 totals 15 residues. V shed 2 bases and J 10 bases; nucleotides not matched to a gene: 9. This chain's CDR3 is CASSELASGEAEQFF. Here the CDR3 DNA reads TGTGCCAGCAGTGAACTGGCTAGCGGGGAAGCCGAGCAGTTCTTC.

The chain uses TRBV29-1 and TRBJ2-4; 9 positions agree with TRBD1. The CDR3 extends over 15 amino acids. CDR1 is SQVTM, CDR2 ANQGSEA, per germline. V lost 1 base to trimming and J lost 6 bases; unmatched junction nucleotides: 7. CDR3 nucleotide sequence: TGCAGCGTTGAAGCCTATGGACAGGGGCTAAACATTCAGTACTTC. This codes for CSVEAYGQGLNIQYF.

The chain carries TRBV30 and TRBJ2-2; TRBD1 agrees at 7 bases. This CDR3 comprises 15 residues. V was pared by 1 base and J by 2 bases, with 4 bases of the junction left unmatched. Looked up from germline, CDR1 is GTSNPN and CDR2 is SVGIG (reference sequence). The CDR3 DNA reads TGTGCCTGGAGTGCCGGGACAGACAACACCGGGGAGCTGTTTTTT. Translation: CAWSAGTDNTGELFF.

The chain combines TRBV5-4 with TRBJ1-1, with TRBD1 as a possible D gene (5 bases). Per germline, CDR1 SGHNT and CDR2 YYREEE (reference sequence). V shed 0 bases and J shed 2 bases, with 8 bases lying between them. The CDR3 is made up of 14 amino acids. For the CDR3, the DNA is TGTGCCAGCAGCTTGGGAAGGGGTAACACTGAAGCTTTCTTT. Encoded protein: CASSLGRGNTEAFF.

This CDR3 is CAISESRAANEKLFF. The DNA of the CDR3 is TGTGCCATCAGTGAGTCGAGGGCGGCTAATGAAAAACTGTTTTTT. The V gene is TRBV10-3, the J gene TRBJ1-4; D ambiguous. This CDR3 comprises 15 residues. V lost 0 bases and J lost 3, with 8 bases in between. Germline V gene lookup returns CDR1 ENHRY and CDR2 SYGVKD.

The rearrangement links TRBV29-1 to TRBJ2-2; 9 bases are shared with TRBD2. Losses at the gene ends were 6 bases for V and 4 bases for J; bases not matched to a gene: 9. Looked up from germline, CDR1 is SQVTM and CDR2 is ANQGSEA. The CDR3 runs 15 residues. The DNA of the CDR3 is TGCAGCGTCGGAACAGCGGGGGGTTTCACCGGGGAGCTGTTTTTT. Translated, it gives CSVGTAGGFTGELFF.

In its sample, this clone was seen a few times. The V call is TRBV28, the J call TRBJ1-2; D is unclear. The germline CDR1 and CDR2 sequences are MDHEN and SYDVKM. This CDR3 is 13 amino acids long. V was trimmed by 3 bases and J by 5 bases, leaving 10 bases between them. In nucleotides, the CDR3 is TGTGCCAGCAGTTTTCGTGGGAGGTATGGCTACACCTTC. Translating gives CASSFRGRYGYTF.

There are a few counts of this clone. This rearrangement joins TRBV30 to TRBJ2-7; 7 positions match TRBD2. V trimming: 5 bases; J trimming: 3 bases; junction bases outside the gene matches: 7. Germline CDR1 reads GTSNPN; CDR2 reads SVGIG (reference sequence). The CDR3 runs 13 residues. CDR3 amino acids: CAWLGLGSYEQYF. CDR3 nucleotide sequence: TGTGCCTGGTTAGGACTAGGCAGCTACGAGCAGTACTTC.

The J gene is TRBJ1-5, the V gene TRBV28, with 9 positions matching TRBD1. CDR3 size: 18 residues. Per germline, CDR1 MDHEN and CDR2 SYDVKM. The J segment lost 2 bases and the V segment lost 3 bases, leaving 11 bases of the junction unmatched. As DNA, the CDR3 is TGTGCCAGCAGTTTCGCCGTGGGACAGGGATTGGGCAATCAGCCCCAGCATTTT. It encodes CASSFAVGQGLGNQPQHF.

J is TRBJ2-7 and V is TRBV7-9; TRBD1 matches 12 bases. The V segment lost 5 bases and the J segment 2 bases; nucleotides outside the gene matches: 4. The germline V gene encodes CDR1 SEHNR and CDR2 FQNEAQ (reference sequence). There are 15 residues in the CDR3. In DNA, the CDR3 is TGTGCCAGCAGCCAGGGACAGGGGGCTCCCTACGAGCAGTACTTC. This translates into CASSQGQGAPYEQYF.

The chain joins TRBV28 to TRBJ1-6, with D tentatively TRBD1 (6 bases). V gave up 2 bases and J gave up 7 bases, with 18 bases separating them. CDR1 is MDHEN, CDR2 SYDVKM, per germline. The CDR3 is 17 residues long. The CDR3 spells CASSLQQGMRKNSPLHF. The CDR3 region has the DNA TGTGCCAGCAGTTTACAACAGGGAATGAGGAAGAATTCACCCCTCCACTTT.